This T cell receptor beta chain was retrieved from a study of CD8+ T cells in alopecia areata. Documented treatment: oral pan-JAK inhibitor, 5-10 mg twice daily. From PBMCs, CD4+ and CD8+ T cells were sorted. On this clone: The antigen is not known. Other nucleotide sequences from this sample produce the same CDR3.

TCR sequencing used cDNA made by reverse transcription of extracted RNA. TCRdb keeps only in-frame clones here, not all; method: immunoSEQ multiplex PCR. The sample has hundreds of thousands of clones, just over 65% seen once; the top ten hold 0.95% to 1.5%. The V end lost 1 base, the J end lost 8 bases, and 5 bases lay between the germline ends. The length of the CDR3 is 11 residues. CDR1 is DFQATT, CDR2 SNEGSKA, per germline (reference sequence). Overall study results and limits: Tofacitinib significantly reduced both scalp clonality and expanded CD8+ clones among the top 100. Resident alphabeta T cells of normal skin are also sequenced in scalp samples. Higher clonality was seen in lesional scalp than in normal scalp, especially in alopecia totalis/universalis.

The sample here was CD4+ T cells sorted from blood, taken between weeks 43 and 45, from a patient treated with tofacitinib. This chain connects TRBV20-1 to TRBJ1-4; D is unresolved. This receptor was taken from a human donor with alopecia areata. In nucleotides, the CDR3 is TGCAGTGCTAGAGCGCAGGAAAAACTGTTTTTT. Its protein product is CSARAQEKLFF.